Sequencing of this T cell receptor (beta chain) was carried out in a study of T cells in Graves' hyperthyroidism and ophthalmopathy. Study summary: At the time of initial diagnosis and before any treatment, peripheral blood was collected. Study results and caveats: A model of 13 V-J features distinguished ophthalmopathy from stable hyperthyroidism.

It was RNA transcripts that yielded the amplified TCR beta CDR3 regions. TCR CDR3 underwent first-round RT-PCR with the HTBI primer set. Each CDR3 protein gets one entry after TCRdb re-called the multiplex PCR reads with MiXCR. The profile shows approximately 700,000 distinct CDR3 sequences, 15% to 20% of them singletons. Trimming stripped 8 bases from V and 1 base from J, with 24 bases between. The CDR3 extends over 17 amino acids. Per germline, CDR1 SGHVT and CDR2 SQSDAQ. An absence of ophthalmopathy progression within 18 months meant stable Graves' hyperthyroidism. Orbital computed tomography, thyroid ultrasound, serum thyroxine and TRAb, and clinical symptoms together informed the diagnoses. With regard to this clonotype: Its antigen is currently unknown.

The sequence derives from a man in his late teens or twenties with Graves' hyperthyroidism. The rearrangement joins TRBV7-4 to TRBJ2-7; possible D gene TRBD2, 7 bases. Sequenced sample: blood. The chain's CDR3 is CASHLPEGGFRSYEQYF. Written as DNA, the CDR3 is TGTGCCAGCCACCTCCCGGAGGGGGGGTTTCGATCCTACGAGCAGTACTTC.